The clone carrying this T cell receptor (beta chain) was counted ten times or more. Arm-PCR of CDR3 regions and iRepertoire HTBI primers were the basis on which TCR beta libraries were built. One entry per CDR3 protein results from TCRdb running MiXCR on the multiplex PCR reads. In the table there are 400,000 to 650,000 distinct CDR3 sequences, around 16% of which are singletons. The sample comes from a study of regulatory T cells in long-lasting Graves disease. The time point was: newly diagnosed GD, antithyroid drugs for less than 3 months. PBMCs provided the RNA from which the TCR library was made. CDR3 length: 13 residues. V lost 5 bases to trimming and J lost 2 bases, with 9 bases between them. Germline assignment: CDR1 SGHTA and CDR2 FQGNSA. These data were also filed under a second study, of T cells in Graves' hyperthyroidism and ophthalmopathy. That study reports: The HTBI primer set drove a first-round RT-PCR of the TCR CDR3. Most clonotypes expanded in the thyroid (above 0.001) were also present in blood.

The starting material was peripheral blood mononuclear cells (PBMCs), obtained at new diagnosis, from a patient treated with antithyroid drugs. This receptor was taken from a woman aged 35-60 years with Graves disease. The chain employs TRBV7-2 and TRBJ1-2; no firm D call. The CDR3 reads CASSPMGNYGYTF. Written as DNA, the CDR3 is TGTGCCAGCAGCCCCATGGGGAACTATGGCTACACCTTC.